The 18 T cell receptor beta chains given below trace back to one sample, sequenced in a study of graft-versus-host responses after intestinal transplantation (dated by TCRdb to 2020 to 2022). Antigens for these TCRs are unknown. The library relied on the immunoSEQ multiplex PCR assay. The source is immuneACCESS, and TCRdb retained only in-frame sequences with V and J called. Part of the clones is not carried over; for the studies checked, unresolved V genes explain less than half of this, and the remainder is unexplained. The sample data list about 90,000 clones, and approximately 94% of these were observed just once. The ten largest clonotypes hold roughly 0.18% of the sample. The time point label corresponds to: cells obtained before transplantation from donor or recipient. This specimen was unstimulated CD4+ T cells sorted from spleen or lymph node cells, taken before transplant. These receptors all stem from a human donor who was the organ donor for an intestinal transplant.

As to this clone: Additional DNA sequences in this sample encode the identical CDR3. The chain carries TRBV21-1 and TRBJ2-6; whether TRBD1, the table's D call, matches the DNA was not checked. TRBV21-1 is a pseudogene locus. The CDR3 is made up of 16 amino acids. The CDR3 loop reads CASVRGSAPGANVLTF. The CDR3 region has the DNA TGTGCGAGCGTAAGGGGGTCGGCTCCTGGGGCCAACGTCCTGACTTTC.

The V call is TRBV5-1, the J call TRBJ2-7; no reliable D call. There are 14 residues in the CDR3. V gave up 0 bases and J gave up 2 bases, with 9 bases separating them. Germline CDR1 reads SGHRS; CDR2 reads YFSETQ. This CDR3 reads CASSLDPRTYEQYF. The CDR3 DNA is TGCGCCAGCAGCTTGGATCCCCGAACCTACGAGCAGTACTTC.

V is TRBV5-6 and J is TRBJ2-3, with unresolved D. The germline V gene encodes CDR1 SGHDT and CDR2 YYEEEE. V was clipped by 2 bases and J by 2 bases, with 12 bases between them. CDR3 length: 15 amino acids. The CDR3 DNA reads as TGTGCCAGCAGCTTTAATCTTGAGTCCACAGATACGCAGTATTTT. This sequence encodes CASSFNLESTDTQYF.

Here the CDR3 reads CASSVTSGNQETQYF. The CDR3 DNA reads TGTGCCAGCAGTGTTACTAGCGGTAACCAAGAGACCCAGTACTTC. V and J are TRBV6-1 and TRBJ2-5; TRBD2 matches 8 bases. The germline gives CDR1 MNHNS, CDR2 SASEGT. This CDR3 comprises 15 residues. J lost 0 bases, V lost 4 bases, and 4 bases had no gene match.

The CDR3 spells CASSRTSGGAVDTQYF. As DNA, the CDR3 is TGTGCCAGCAGCCGCACTAGCGGGGGGGCCGTGGATACGCAGTATTTT. V usage is TRBV7-2 and J usage is TRBJ2-3, with TRBD2 identical over 13 bases. This CDR3 is 16 amino acids long. V was pared by 5 bases and J by 6 bases, with 8 bases of the junction left unmatched. CDR1 and CDR2 (germline): SGHTA, FQGNSA.

The J gene is TRBJ1-1, the V gene TRBV9, with 7 nucleotides matching TRBD1. CDR3 length: 17 residues. V shed 3 bases, J shed 0 bases, and the junction held 11 bases outside the gene matches. Germline V CDR1 and CDR2: SGDLS, YYNGEE. Written as DNA, the CDR3 is TGTGCCAGCAGCGACCGGACAGGAGGGGGTGTGAACACTGAAGCTTTCTTT. Translating gives CASSDRTGGGVNTEAFF.

This clone has only one observation. V gene TRBV28 combines with J gene TRBJ2-1; 7 bases line up with TRBD2. The V gene's germline CDR1 is MDHEN and CDR2 SYDVKM. The CDR3 is made up of 15 amino acids. The J segment lost 8 bases and the V segment lost 9 bases, leaving 16 bases of the junction unmatched. The CDR3 DNA reads TGTGCCAGTACTTCCCCGGGACTAACTACGGATGAGCAGTTCTTC. The encoded protein is CASTSPGLTTDEQFF.

This sequence joins TRBV7-3 and TRBJ2-6; 7 nucleotides align to TRBD1. This CDR3 has 16 amino acids. V dropped 8 bases and J dropped 2; count of bases not matched to a gene: 9. In germline, CDR1 is SGHTA, CDR2 FQGTGA. The CDR3 nucleotides read TGTGCCAGCGCCCGGACAGGCCCGGCTGGGGCCAACGTCCTGACTTTC. Amino acid sequence: CASARTGPAGANVLTF.

The gene calls are TRBV18 and TRBJ1-5, with D possibly matching TRBD1 (5 bases). The CDR3 is 13 residues long. V lost 9 bases to trimming and J lost 0 bases, with 9 bases between them. Germline V lookup: CDR1 KGHSH, CDR2 LQKENI. Written as DNA, the CDR3 is TGTGCCAGTGGGACGAATAGCAATCAGCCCCAGCATTTT. Translating gives CASGTNSNQPQHF.

The chain employs TRBV6-5 and TRBJ1-6, with 9 positions matching TRBD1. CDR1 MNHEY and CDR2 SVGAGI come from the germline V gene. There are 14 residues in the CDR3. After removal of 7 bases from V and 9 bases from J, the junction contained 7 bases not matched to a gene. The DNA for the CDR3 is TGTGCCAGCAACGCTGGGACAGGGACTTCACCCCTCCACTTT. This sequence encodes CASNAGTGTSPLHF.

The chain couples TRBV19 to TRBJ2-5; D is ambiguous. The ends were cut back, 1 base at V and 4 bases at J, with 7 bases in the middle. The germline V gene encodes CDR1 LNHDA and CDR2 SQIVND (reference sequence). The CDR3 length is 13 residues. CDR3 amino acids: CASSIAPGETQYF. The CDR3 bases are TGTGCCAGTAGTATAGCTCCGGGAGAGACCCAGTACTTC.

This clone was counted once. One junction end disagrees with the germline gene, perhaps due to a read error. This rearrangement joins TRBV10-3 to TRBJ1-1; D is uncertain. In germline, CDR1 is ENHRY, CDR2 SYGVKD. The CDR3 contains 20 residues. The CDR3 DNA is TGTGCCATCAGTGAGTCGTACGGGTTGGCATTAACAACTACGAACGCTGAAGCTTTCTTT. This sequence encodes CAISESYGLALTTTNAEAFF.

The chain recombines TRBV6-5 with TRBJ1-6; 9 nucleotides align to TRBD1. The CDR3 is 14 amino acids. Germline V gene data show CDR1 as MNHEY and CDR2 as SVGAGI. V lost 6 bases and J lost 14; bases outside the gene matches: 11. CDR3: CASRVDRGGSALHF. In DNA form, the CDR3 reads TGTGCCAGCAGGGTCGACAGGGGGGGTTCGGCCCTCCACTTT.

This clone was recorded only once. V gene TRBV28 combines with J gene TRBJ2-7; D is tentatively TRBD1 or TRBD2 (5 bases each). The CDR3 is 14 residues long. Germline-derived CDR1 and CDR2 are MDHEN and SYDVKM. Deletions cut 4 bases from V and 2 bases from J, with 12 bases between. The CDR3: CASSSGTYPYEQYF. CDR3 nucleotide sequence: TGTGCCAGCAGTTCGGGGACCTATCCCTACGAGCAGTACTTC.

The V call is TRBV11-2, the J call TRBJ2-5; D may be TRBD1 (5 bases). The germline V gene encodes CDR1 SGHAT and CDR2 FQNNGV. CDR3 length: 13 residues. V lost 0 bases to trimming and J lost 3 bases, with 5 bases between them. The chain's CDR3 is CASSLDREETQYF. CDR3 coding DNA: TGTGCCAGCAGCTTAGACAGGGAAGAGACCCAGTACTTC.

The CDR3 region has the DNA TGTGCCTGGAGTGATATAGGGGATGGGGCCAACGTCCTGACTTTC. This translates into CAWSDIGDGANVLTF. The chain is built from TRBV30 and TRBJ2-6; perhaps TRBD1 as D (5 bases). CDR3 length: 15 amino acids. Trimming removed 1 base from V and 3 bases from J, with 10 bases in between. Germline V gene data show CDR1 as GTSNPN and CDR2 as SVGIG (reference sequence).

This clone was counted only a few times. This sequence joins TRBV30 and TRBJ2-7; D unclear. Looked up from germline, CDR1 is GTSNPN and CDR2 is SVGIG (reference sequence). The CDR3 extends over 12 amino acids. With 3 bases removed from V and 3 bases from J, the gap between germline ends came to 9 bases. CDR3 sequence reads: CAWSLGFYEQYF. In nucleotides, the CDR3 is TGTGCCTGGAGCCTAGGATTCTACGAGCAGTACTTC.

This clone appeared a single time. The chain carries TRBV28 and TRBJ2-7; TRBD2 agrees at 9 bases. With 2 bases clipped from V and 1 base from J, the junction kept 9 bases outside the gene matches. The V gene's germline CDR1 is MDHEN and CDR2 SYDVKM. The CDR3 length is 17 residues. The chain's CDR3 is CASSLSSGGAPSYEQYF. The CDR3 DNA follows: TGTGCCAGCAGTTTAAGTAGCGGGGGAGCTCCTTCCTACGAGCAGTACTTC. Together with reference TRBV28 and TRBJ2-7, the CDR3 gives the full variable domain: DVKVTQSSRYLVKRTGEKVFLECVQDMDHENMFWYRQDPGLGLRLIYFSYDVKMKEKGDIPEGYSVSREKKERFSLILESASTNQTSMYLCASSLSSGGAPSYEQYFGPGTRLTVT.